This T cell receptor (beta chain) emerged from a study of T cell responses to AZD1222 COVID-19 vaccine. Study-wide context: Second doses at about 4 or about 12 weeks were pooled.

This table comes from immunoSEQ multiplex PCR, and its TCRdb copy is limited to in-frame clones, with some not included. Among approximately 200,000 clones listed, around 90% were seen once. Per germline, CDR1 MNHEY and CDR2 SVGEGT. CDR3 length equals 16 residues. V trimming: 5 bases; J trimming: 4 bases; junction bases outside the gene matches: 13. As concerns this clone: Its antigen is as yet unknown.

Study findings and constraints: Baseline serology detected seropositivity in only six or seven AZD1222 recipients. Spike-specific TCR repertoires showed rising breadth and depth after two AZD1222 doses. Repertoires were obtained solely post-peak T cell response.

The origin of this receptor is an adult in good health. The chain combines TRBV6-2 or TRBV6-3 with TRBJ1-2, with 7 bases identical to TRBD1. The sequences come from peripheral blood, collected on day 0 of AZD1222 vaccination. The CDR3 region is CASSLRGQTPAYGYTF. Here the CDR3 DNA reads TGTGCCAGCAGTCTACGGGGACAGACCCCTGCCTATGGCTACACCTTC.